A selection of T cell receptor beta chains follows, all from one sample in a study of T-cell memory formation after mild COVID-19. One entry per CDR3 protein results from TCRdb running MiXCR on the 5' RACE reads. The table lists some 290,000 distinct CDR3 sequences, around 15% of them singletons, with more than 20% in the top ten. Specimen: PBMCs or a T cell subset sorted from them (not recorded which). These receptors were collected from a man between 18 and 29 years old who had mild COVID-19 (a few samples of this study predate the infection). Cell type and time point are not known. Both conserved end residues are part of each CDR3. Clone sizes are given selectively: once, few, many, or a class where the clone is expanded.

abundance: NA; v_gene: TRBV7-6; j_gene: TRBJ2-1; CDR3aa: CASSRRGLSYNEQFF
abundance: few; v_gene: TRBV4-3; j_gene: TRBJ1-1; CDR3aa: CASSQASFPGQGNTEAFF
abundance: few; v_gene: TRBV15; j_gene: TRBJ2-2; CDR3aa: CATSRELAGGGGELFF
abundance: many; v_gene: TRBV5-1; j_gene: TRBJ2-3; CDR3aa: CASSSPGPDTQYF
abundance: few; v_gene: TRBV12-3/TRBV12-4; j_gene: TRBJ2-7; CDR3aa: CATAFDLPSGEQYF
abundance: few; v_gene: TRBV7-9; j_gene: TRBJ2-2; CDR3aa: CASSRTGQASIGGGELFF
abundance: NA; v_gene: TRBV24-1; j_gene: TRBJ2-7; CDR3aa: CATSDCAPPGQGYYEQYF
abundance: few; v_gene: TRBV7-2; j_gene: TRBJ1-6; CDR3aa: CASSPNSAGDNSPLHF
abundance: NA; v_gene: TRBV27; j_gene: TRBJ2-5; CDR3aa: CASRGGPGVETQYF
abundance: few; v_gene: TRBV11-3; j_gene: TRBJ2-2; CDR3aa: CASSRGVNTGELFF
abundance: few; v_gene: TRBV6-6; j_gene: TRBJ2-7; CDR3aa: CASSRTGPEQYF
abundance: few; v_gene: TRBV4-2; j_gene: TRBJ2-1; CDR3aa: CASSQVTSGGTEQFF
abundance: NA; v_gene: TRBV6-1; j_gene: TRBJ1-2; CDR3aa: CASSEASLGEVGGYTF
abundance: NA; v_gene: TRBV28; j_gene: TRBJ2-2; CDR3aa: CASGRVLANTGELFF
abundance: few; v_gene: TRBV10-2; j_gene: TRBJ1-2; CDR3aa: CASSEDRVGRFYGYTF
abundance: few; v_gene: TRBV5-5; j_gene: TRBJ2-6; CDR3aa: CASSLRLSYSGANVLTF
abundance: NA; v_gene: TRBV7-2; j_gene: TRBJ2-5; CDR3aa: CASSAPGSQETQYF
abundance: few; v_gene: TRBV7-9; j_gene: TRBJ1-5; CDR3aa: CASSYGTRYSNQPQHF
abundance: many; v_gene: TRBV7-9; j_gene: TRBJ2-1; CDR3aa: CASSPGRLGVLVNEQFF
abundance: few; v_gene: TRBV3-1; j_gene: TRBJ2-2; CDR3aa: CASSQGQVGTGELFF
abundance: few; v_gene: TRBV6-5; j_gene: TRBJ2-7; CDR3aa: CASTIGGGYEQYF
abundance: many; v_gene: TRBV6-5; j_gene: TRBJ2-7; CDR3aa: CASSYSSRVWEQYF
abundance: NA; v_gene: TRBV5-5; j_gene: TRBJ2-2; CDR3aa: CASSLVWGSTGELFF
abundance: few; v_gene: TRBV5-1; j_gene: TRBJ1-6; CDR3aa: CASSPGLSYNSPLHF
abundance: many; v_gene: TRBV5-5; j_gene: TRBJ2-5; CDR3aa: CASSLNRGHDEETQYF
abundance: few; v_gene: TRBV4-1; j_gene: TRBJ1-4; CDR3aa: CASSRHGVGEKLFF
abundance: few; v_gene: TRBV28; j_gene: TRBJ2-2; CDR3aa: CASSSGTGGYTGELFF
abundance: few; v_gene: TRBV4-3; j_gene: TRBJ2-2; CDR3aa: CASSQGPAGELFF
abundance: NA; v_gene: TRBV5-8; j_gene: TRBJ2-3; CDR3aa: CASSLSSRADTQYF
abundance: few; v_gene: TRBV4-1; j_gene: TRBJ2-2; CDR3aa: CASSQDDRGRQLFF
abundance: NA; v_gene: TRBV11-2; j_gene: TRBJ1-6; CDR3aa: CASSFGPLRSPLHF
abundance: NA; v_gene: TRBV6-2/TRBV6-3; j_gene: TRBJ2-4; CDR3aa: CASSYSPRGQDLNIQYF
abundance: NA; v_gene: TRBV6-5; j_gene: TRBJ2-1; CDR3aa: CASSYRQEQFF
abundance: few; v_gene: TRBV4-1; j_gene: TRBJ2-3; CDR3aa: CASSQEVHTQYF
abundance: few; v_gene: TRBV20-1; j_gene: TRBJ2-5; CDR3aa: CSARGRGLAGEGGTQYF
abundance: few; v_gene: TRBV5-1; j_gene: TRBJ2-1; CDR3aa: CASSLRQSLNSYNEQFF
abundance: NA; v_gene: TRBV4-3; j_gene: TRBJ2-3; CDR3aa: CASSLSRGGLGGTDTQYF